Listed below are T cell receptor beta chains from one sample, sequenced in a study of cytomegalovirus exposure and HLA in healthy donors. Generated by immunoSEQ multiplex PCR, the TCRdb table keeps only in-frame clones and is missing some. This sample has 150,000 to 200,000 clones; roughly 89% occur once, and the top ten carry over 4%. The sample taken for sequencing was PBMCs. The receptor set was obtained from a man in his late teens or twenties in good health and CMV-seropositive. Each CDR3 is given with its conserved first and last residue.

v_call: TRBV5-4
cdr3_aa: CASSPEPGQGGEYF

v_call: TRBV6-1
cdr3_aa: CASSELKRKQFF

v_call: TRBV11-3
cdr3_aa: CASSQAGGWGYTF

v_call: TRBV27
cdr3_aa: CATRGALNYNEQFF

v_call: TRBV10-1
cdr3_aa: CASTPSPGSHPYEQYF

v_call: TRBV5-4
cdr3_aa: CASSVGGSNQPQHF

v_call: TRBV23-1
cdr3_aa: CASSHGQGRGRNQPQHF

v_call: TRBV6-5
cdr3_aa: CASSYEEGRGNQPQHF

v_call: TRBV7-9
cdr3_aa: CASSPEDSHNEQFF

v_call: TRBV4-1
cdr3_aa: CASSLAGRSTDTQYF

v_call: TRBV6-6
cdr3_aa: CASSLVAGGETQYF

v_call: TRBV28
cdr3_aa: CASSAQDLSYEQYF

v_call: TRBV7-8
cdr3_aa: CASSVNSYEQYF

v_call: TRBV7-9
cdr3_aa: CASSPRTGGSTEAFF

v_call: TRBV6-5
cdr3_aa: CASSPRPSGKDEQFF

v_call: TRBV4-1
cdr3_aa: CASSQDLRLAGGVYEQYF

v_call: TRBV7-9
cdr3_aa: CASSLRSGPSTDTQYF

v_call: TRBV5-4
cdr3_aa: CASSTQGSGNTIYF

v_call: TRBV7-2
cdr3_aa: CASSHTDTQYF

v_call: TRBV25-1
cdr3_aa: CASSEAGVWDNEQFF

v_call: TRBV19
cdr3_aa: CASSILLAGTADEQFF

v_call: TRBV6-5
cdr3_aa: CASRRGTEAFF

v_call: TRBV28
cdr3_aa: CASSATPGGRTSYNEQFF

v_call: TRBV5-5
cdr3_aa: CASSPRFRGYTF

v_call: TRBV2
cdr3_aa: CASGGEQGTNGYTF

v_call: TRBV27
cdr3_aa: CASRNTGRESEKLFF

v_call: TRBV14
cdr3_aa: CASSPSGTTYEQYF

v_call: TRBV5-1
cdr3_aa: CASSTGQGSNQPQHF

v_call: TRBV25-1
cdr3_aa: CASTNRGNTGELFF

v_call: TRBV28
cdr3_aa: CASSIRNNYGYTF

v_call: TRBV13
cdr3_aa: CASSAVPGLAGVGDTQYF

v_call: TRBV28
cdr3_aa: CASSSRGTGSTAFF

v_call: TRBV7-2
cdr3_aa: CASSSWGQAYEQYF

v_call: TRBV14
cdr3_aa: CASSQSRGDTQYF

v_call: TRBV15
cdr3_aa: CATSRDPGGDTQYF

v_call: TRBV5-1
cdr3_aa: CASSPGGANTLETQYF

v_call: TRBV11-2
cdr3_aa: CASSLAGDFRYEQYF

v_call: TRBV6-1
cdr3_aa: CASSLQTKLTGELFF

v_call: TRBV14
cdr3_aa: CASSQLAGVEQYF

v_call: TRBV4-2
cdr3_aa: CASSRRGSGRLYEQYF

v_call: TRBV5-1
cdr3_aa: CASSLALAGVDTQYF

v_call: TRBV19
cdr3_aa: CASSLAGARGEKLFF

v_call: TRBV13
cdr3_aa: CASSPEAGSSYNEQFF

v_call: TRBV21-1
cdr3_aa: CASSRGLAGGNHSYEQYF

v_call: TRBV15
cdr3_aa: CATSRELAGVETQYF

v_call: TRBV28
cdr3_aa: CASSSPGGNYNEQFF

v_call: TRBV5-4
cdr3_aa: CASSLAGGDYGYTF

v_call: TRBV5-1
cdr3_aa: CASSLSGGANVLTF

v_call: TRBV28
cdr3_aa: CASSLPGTGVEKLFF

v_call: TRBV7-8
cdr3_aa: CASSSDRVGNQPQHF